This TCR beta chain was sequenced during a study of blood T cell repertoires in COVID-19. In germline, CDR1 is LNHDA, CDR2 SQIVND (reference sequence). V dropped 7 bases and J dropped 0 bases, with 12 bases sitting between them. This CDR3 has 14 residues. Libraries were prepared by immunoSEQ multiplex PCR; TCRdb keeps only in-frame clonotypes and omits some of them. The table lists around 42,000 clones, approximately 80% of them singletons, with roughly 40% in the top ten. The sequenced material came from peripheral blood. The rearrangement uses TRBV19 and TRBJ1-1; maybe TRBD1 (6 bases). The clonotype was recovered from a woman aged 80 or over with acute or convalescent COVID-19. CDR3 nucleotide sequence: TGTGCCAGTACCCTACAGGGTTTGAACACTGAAGCTTTCTTT. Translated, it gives CASTLQGLNTEAFF.